This entry concerns a single T cell receptor (beta chain). TCRdb reprocessed the 5' RACE reads via MiXCR and lists one record per CDR3 protein. The data contain 350,000 to 450,000 distinct CDR3 sequences, roughly 20% of them singletons. Germline values: CDR1 LNHNV, CDR2 YYDKDF (reference sequence). Trimming took off 6 bases at V and 5 bases at J, with 14 bases between the two ends. CDR3 length: 14 residues. The data belong to a study of T cells after yellow fever vaccination. Across the whole study: Preparation of the low-cell-number fractions used SMART-Seq v4 Ultra Low Input.

The receptor's source is a man younger than 35 who received the YFV17D yellow fever vaccine. The specimen was PBMCs, collected before the yellow fever booster vaccination. The chain is built from TRBV15 and TRBJ1-5; a weak D match, TRBD1 (5 bases). The CDR3 region has the DNA TGTGCCACCAGTCGCAGCGCGGGACATCAGCCCCAGCATTTT. Protein sequence: CATSRSAGHQPQHF.